Sequencing of this T cell receptor (beta chain) was carried out in a study of CD8 T cells in Susac syndrome. Findings and caveats of the study: In total CD8+ repertoires, approximately 15 Susac-specific public clones were found, and several in CD8+ TEMRA repertoires.

Reverse transcription of roughly 0.5 to 1 ug RNA was performed with random hexamers. TCRdb independently ran MiXCR on the immunoSEQ multiplex PCR reads; one entry per CDR3 protein. The table records around 100,000 distinct CDR3 sequences, roughly 96% of them present only once. Only one count was recorded for this clonotype. Its antigen is currently unknown. Sequenced: CD8+ T cells from PBMCs. The receptor's source is a human donor with Susac syndrome.

In DNA form, the CDR3 reads TGCGCCAGCAGCCAAGACCGGGACCGCAATCAGCCCCAGCATTTT. As protein: CASSQDRDRNQPQHF. The V gene is TRBV4-1, the J gene TRBJ1-5, with D possibly matching TRBD1 (5 bases). Trimming stripped 0 bases from V and 2 bases from J, with 8 bases between. Germline V gene data show CDR1 as MGHRA and CDR2 as YSYEKL. The CDR3 covers 15 residues.